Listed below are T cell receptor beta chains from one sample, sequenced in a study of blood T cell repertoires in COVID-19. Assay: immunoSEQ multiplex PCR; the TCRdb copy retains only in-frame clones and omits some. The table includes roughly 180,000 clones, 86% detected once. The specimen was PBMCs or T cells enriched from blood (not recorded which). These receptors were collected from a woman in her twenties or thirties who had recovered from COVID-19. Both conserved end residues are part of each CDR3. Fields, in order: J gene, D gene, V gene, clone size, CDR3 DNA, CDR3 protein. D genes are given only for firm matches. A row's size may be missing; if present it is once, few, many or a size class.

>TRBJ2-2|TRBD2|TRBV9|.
TGTGCCAGCAGCGTAACTAGCGGGGCCACCGGGGAGCTGTTTTTT
CASSVTSGATGELFF
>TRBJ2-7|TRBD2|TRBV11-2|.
TGTGCCAGCAGCTCAGGCGCTAGCGGGAGTGTGTACGAGCAGTACTTC
CASSSGASGSVYEQYF
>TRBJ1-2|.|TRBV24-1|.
TGTGCCACCAGTGATCGCGACAGACCCTATGGCTACACCTTC
CATSDRDRPYGYTF
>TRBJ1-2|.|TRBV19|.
TGTGCCAGTAGTACTCACTTCGAGGGTGGGGGCTACACCTTC
CASSTHFEGGGYTF
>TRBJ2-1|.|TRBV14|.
TGTGCCAGCAGACCCGGGGGGCCCTACAATGAGCAGTTCTTC
CASRPGGPYNEQFF
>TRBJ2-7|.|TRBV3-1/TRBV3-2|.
TGTGCCAGCAGCCAAGCGGGGGGCCACGAGCAGTACTTC
CASSQAGGHEQYF
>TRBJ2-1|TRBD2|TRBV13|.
TGTGCCAGCAGCCCGGGACTAAACTACAATGAGCAGTTCTTC
CASSPGLNYNEQFF
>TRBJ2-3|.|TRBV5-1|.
TGCGCCAGCAGGGGAACTGGGCGGGGACGCACAGATACGCAGTATTTT
CASRGTGRGRTDTQYF
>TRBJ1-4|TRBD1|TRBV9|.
TGTGCCAGCAGCGGGACCGACACAGGGGGTCGGGAAAAACTGTTTTTT
CASSGTDTGGREKLFF
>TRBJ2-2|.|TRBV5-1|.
TGCGCCAGCAGCTTGGTGTCGTCCTACACCGGGGAGCTGTTTTTT
CASSLVSSYTGELFF
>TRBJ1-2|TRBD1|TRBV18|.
TGTGCCAGCTCACCACCGGTCGGGACAGCTAACTATGGCTACACCTTC
CASSPPVGTANYGYTF
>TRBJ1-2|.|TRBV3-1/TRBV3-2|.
TGTGCCAGCAGCCGAGGGAATCAAAGGGGCTACACCTTC
CASSRGNQRGYTF
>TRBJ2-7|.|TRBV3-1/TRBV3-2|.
TGTGCCAGCAGGCAAGGGCTTGAAGAGTACTTC
CASRQGLEEYF
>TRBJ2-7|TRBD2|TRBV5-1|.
TGCGCCAGCAGCTTGACCGGGACTAGGGGCGACTACGAGCAGTACTTC
CASSLTGTRGDYEQYF
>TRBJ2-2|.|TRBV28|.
TGTGCCAGCACCCTACTCAGGGTTTCCGGGGAGCTGTTTTTT
CASTLLRVSGELFF
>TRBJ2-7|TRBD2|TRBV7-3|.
TGTGCCAGCAGCCCACAAGCTAGCGGGAGACCCTACGAGCAGTACTTC
CASSPQASGRPYEQYF
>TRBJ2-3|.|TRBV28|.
TGTGCCAGCAAGGACTTTAGCACAGATACGCAGTATTTT
CASKDFSTDTQYF
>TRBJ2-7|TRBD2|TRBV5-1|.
TGCGCCAGCAGCTTGGAACCTAGCGGATCGAGCTCCTACGAGCAGTACTTC
CASSLEPSGSSSYEQYF
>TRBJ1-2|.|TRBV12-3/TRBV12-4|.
TGTGCCAGCAGTTTAAAGACAGACTATGGCTACACCTTC
CASSLKTDYGYTF
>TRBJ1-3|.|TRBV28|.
TGTGCCAGCAGACCCAGGGGCCGTTTGAGCTCTGGAAACACCATATATTTT
CASRPRGRLSSGNTIYF
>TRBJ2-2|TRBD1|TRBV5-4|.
TGTGCCAGCAGCTTCCGACAGGGTAACACCGGGGAGCTGTTTTTT
CASSFRQGNTGELFF
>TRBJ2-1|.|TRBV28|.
TGTGCCAGCACCCCACGGAGGGGACAGTACCACAATGAGCAGTTCTTC
CASTPRRGQYHNEQFF
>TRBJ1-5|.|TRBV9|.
TGTGCCAGCAGCGTAGGGGCAGGGGCAAGGCAGCCCCAGCATTTT
CASSVGAGARQPQHF
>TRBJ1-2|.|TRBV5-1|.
TGCGCCAGCAGCTTGGCCTCTCAGGGGTACTATGGCTACACCTTC
CASSLASQGYYGYTF
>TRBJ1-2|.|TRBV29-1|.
TGCAGCGTTGAAACCCGCCGGGAAGTATGGCTAACCTTC
CSVETRREVWLTF
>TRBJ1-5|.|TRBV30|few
TGTGCCTGGAGTAGGGGGGGTCTCGGTAGCAATCAGCCCCAGCATTTT
CAWSRGGLGSNQPQHF
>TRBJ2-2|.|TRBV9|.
TGTGCCAGCAGCCCCCTTAACACCGGGGAGCTGTTTTTT
CASSPLNTGELFF
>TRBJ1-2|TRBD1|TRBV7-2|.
TGTGCCAGCAGACGGGACAGGGGCGAGGTCTATGGCTACACCTTC
CASRRDRGEVYGYTF
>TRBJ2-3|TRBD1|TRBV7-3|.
TGTGCCAGCAGCCTCACCGGGACAGGGGATTCAGATACGCAGTATTTT
CASSLTGTGDSDTQYF
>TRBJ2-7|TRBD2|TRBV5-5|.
TGTGCCAGCAGCTTGCGGGGGAGGGGCTACGAGCAGTACTTC
CASSLRGRGYEQYF
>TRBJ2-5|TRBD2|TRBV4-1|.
TGCGCCAGCAGCCAAGTAACTAGCGGGAGACAAGAGACCCAGTACTTC
CASSQVTSGRQETQYF
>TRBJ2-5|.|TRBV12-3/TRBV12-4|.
TGTGCCAGCAGTGGGCAGACCCAGTACTTC
CASSGQTQYF
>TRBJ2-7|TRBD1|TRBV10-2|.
TGCGCCAGCAGTGAGTCCGGGACAGCCTACGAGCAGTACTTC
CASSESGTAYEQYF
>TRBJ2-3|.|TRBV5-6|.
TGTGCCAGCAGCTGGGGACAAGGCACAGATACGCAGTATTTT
CASSWGQGTDTQYF
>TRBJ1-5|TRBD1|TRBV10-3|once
TGTGCCATCAGCGAAGGACAGGGGGCAAGTCAGCCCCAGCATTTT
CAISEGQGASQPQHF
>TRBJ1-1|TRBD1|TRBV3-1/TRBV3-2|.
TGTGCCAGCCTAGGAAGGGGGCTGAACACTGAAGCTTTCTTT
CASLGRGLNTEAFF
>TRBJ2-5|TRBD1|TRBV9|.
TGTGCCAGCAGCGTAGACGGGACAGTCATCGGGACCCAGTACTTC
CASSVDGTVIGTQYF
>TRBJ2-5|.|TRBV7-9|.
TGTGCCAGCAGCTTAGAGGGCAGGGCGGAGACCCAGTACTTC
CASSLEGRAETQYF
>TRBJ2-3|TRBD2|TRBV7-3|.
TGTGCCAGCAGCTTATCCCCCAGCGGGAGGATCACAGATACGCAGTATTTT
CASSLSPSGRITDTQYF
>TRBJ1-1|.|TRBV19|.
TGTGCCAGTACCGACCGGGACATTTTCTTGAACACTGAAGCTTTCTTT
CASTDRDIFLNTEAFF